This record concerns one T cell receptor beta chain sequence. Its target is not known. This sample is part of a study of T cell responses to AZD1222 COVID-19 vaccine. Points from the study as a whole: Donors skewed white British and female; clonal diversity was possibly underestimated. Only after the peak T cell response were repertoires sampled. Baseline serology detected seropositivity in only 5 or 6 AZD1222 recipients. Spike-specific TCR breadth rose after two AZD1222 doses, and depth rose as well.

Produced via immunoSEQ multiplex PCR; TCRdb's table is partial and in-frame only. This sample has about 130,000 clones, with around 84% found just once. Trimming stripped 2 bases from V and 3 bases from J, with 10 bases between. CDR1 and CDR2 from the germline V gene are SGHTA and FQGTGA. This CDR3 is built from 14 residues. This chain connects TRBV7-3 to TRBJ1-1; tentatively, D is TRBD1 (6 bases). This TCR derives from an adult in good health. Sequences were derived from peripheral blood, sampled on day 0 of AZD1222 vaccination. The CDR3 DNA reads TGTGCCAGCAGCTTATCTGGGGGCGACACTGAAGCTTTCTTT. Translated: CASSLSGGDTEAFF.